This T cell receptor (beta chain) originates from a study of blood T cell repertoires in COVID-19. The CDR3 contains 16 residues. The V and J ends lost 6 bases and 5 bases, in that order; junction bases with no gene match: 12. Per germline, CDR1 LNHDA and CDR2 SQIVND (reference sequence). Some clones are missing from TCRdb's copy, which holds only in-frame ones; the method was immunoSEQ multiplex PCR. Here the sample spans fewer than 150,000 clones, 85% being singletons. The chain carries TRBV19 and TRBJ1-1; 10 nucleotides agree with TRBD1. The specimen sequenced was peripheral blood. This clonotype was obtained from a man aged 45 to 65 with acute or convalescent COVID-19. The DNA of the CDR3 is TGTGCCAGTAGGGATGGACAGGGGGTAAAGTTAACTGAAGCTTTCTTT. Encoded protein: CASRDGQGVKLTEAFF.